This TCR beta chain was captured in a study of T cell responses to AZD1222 COVID-19 vaccine. Method: immunoSEQ multiplex PCR; TCRdb's copy keeps in-frame clones and lacks some. The sample includes roughly 150,000 clones, about 89% of them seen just once. Germline values: CDR1 SNHLY, CDR2 FYNNEI. The length of the CDR3 is 13 residues. Trimming took off 6 bases at V and 3 bases at J, with 9 bases between the two ends. This TCR came from an adult who received the AZD1222 COVID-19 vaccine. This sample comprised peripheral blood, obtained 28 days after the second AZD1222 dose. V is TRBV2 and J is TRBJ2-1, with D unresolved. Here the CDR3 DNA reads TGTGCCAGCAGGGGGTCTGGCTACAATGAGCAGTTCTTC. Translating it yields CASRGSGYNEQFF.